This TCR beta chain was captured in a study of blood T cell repertoires in COVID-19. Study context: Sources were T cells, B-cell-depleted T cells, or PBMCs; the material itself was cDNA or gDNA.

The assay was immunoSEQ multiplex PCR, and TCRdb's table has in-frame clones only and misses some. The sample lists around 31,000 clones, roughly nine tenths occurring once. The CDR3 runs to 13 residues. CDR1 and CDR2 from the germline V gene are SNHLY and FYNNEI. Losses at the gene ends were 10 bases for V and 3 bases for J; bases not matched to a gene: 9. Specimen: peripheral blood. The clonotype originates from a human donor with active COVID-19. The donor label of this sample is uncertain. The chain combines TRBV2 with TRBJ2-7; TRBD1 agrees at 7 bases. The DNA for the CDR3 is TGTGCCACCGTCGGGACAGACTACTACGAGCAGTACTTC. Translated, it gives CATVGTDYYEQYF.